Sequencing of this TCR beta chain was carried out in a study of T cell responses to AZD1222 COVID-19 vaccine. Clones were sequenced by immunoSEQ multiplex PCR, and TCRdb holds only the in-frame ones, with some missing. The table has about 190,000 clones, 85% to 90% seen once; the top ten hold 6% to 8%. The CDR3 is 19 residues long. Trimming stripped 10 bases from V and 0 bases from J, with 28 bases between. CDR1 is ENHRY, CDR2 SYGVKD, per germline. This chain uses TRBV10-3 with TRBJ1-3, with D possibly being TRBD1 (6 bases). The origin of this receptor is an adult in good health. The material sequenced was peripheral blood, taken on day 0 of AZD1222 vaccination. The CDR3 loop is CATRGRDGGQSTSGNTIYF. The CDR3 region has the DNA TGTGCCACACGGGGCCGGGACGGCGGACAGTCTACCTCTGGAAACACCATATATTTT.